This TCR beta chain emerged from a study of blood T cell repertoires in COVID-19. The wider study: Donors in the United States, Italy and Spain gave samples during acute or convalescent COVID-19. T cells, B-cell-depleted T cells, or PBMCs supplied cDNA or gDNA.

This clone was seen only once. Additional DNA sequences in this sample encode the identical CDR3. Trimming removed 3 bases from V and 1 base from J; junction bases left unmatched: 2. Germline CDR1 is GTSNPN and CDR2 is SVGIG (reference sequence). The CDR3 is 15 residues long. Original data processing: Estimates of nucleated cell counts were drawn from the amplification of reference gene primers. TCRdb keeps only in-frame clones here, not all; method: immunoSEQ multiplex PCR. V and J calls plus clone size are reproduced from that table; the DNA served to infer D and trimming. Counted here are roughly 120,000 clones, around 80% occurring once; the ten biggest clones make up about 6.8%.

The V and J genes are TRBV30 and TRBJ2-6, with 8 positions matching TRBD2. The sample consisted of peripheral blood. The receptor was isolated from a man in his 70s with acute or convalescent COVID-19. The CDR3 loop reads CAWSGGGSGANVLTF. In DNA form, the CDR3 reads TGTGCCTGGAGCGGGGGGGGGTCTGGGGCCAACGTCCTGACTTTC.